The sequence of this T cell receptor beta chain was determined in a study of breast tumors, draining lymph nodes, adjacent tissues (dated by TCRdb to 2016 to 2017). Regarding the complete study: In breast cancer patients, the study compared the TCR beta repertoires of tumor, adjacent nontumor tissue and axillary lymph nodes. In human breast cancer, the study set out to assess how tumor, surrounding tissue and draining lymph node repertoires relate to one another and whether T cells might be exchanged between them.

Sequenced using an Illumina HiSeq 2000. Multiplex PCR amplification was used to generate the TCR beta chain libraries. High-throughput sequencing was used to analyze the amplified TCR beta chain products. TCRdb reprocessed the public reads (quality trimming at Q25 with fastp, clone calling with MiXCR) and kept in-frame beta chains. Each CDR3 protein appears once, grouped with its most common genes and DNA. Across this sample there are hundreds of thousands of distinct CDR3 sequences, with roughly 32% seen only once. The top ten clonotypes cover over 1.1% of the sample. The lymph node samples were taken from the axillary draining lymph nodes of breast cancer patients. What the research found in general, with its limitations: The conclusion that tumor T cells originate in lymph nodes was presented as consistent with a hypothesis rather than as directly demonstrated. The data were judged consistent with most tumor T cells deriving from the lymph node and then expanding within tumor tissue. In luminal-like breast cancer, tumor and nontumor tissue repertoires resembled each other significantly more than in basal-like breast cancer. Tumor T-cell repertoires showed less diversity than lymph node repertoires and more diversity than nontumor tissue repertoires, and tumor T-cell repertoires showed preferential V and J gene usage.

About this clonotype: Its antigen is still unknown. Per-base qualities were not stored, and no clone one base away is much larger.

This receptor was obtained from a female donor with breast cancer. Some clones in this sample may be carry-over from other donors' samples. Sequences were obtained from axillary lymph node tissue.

The nucleotide sequence reads TGTGCCAGCAGGCTAGGGGCGGATAACAATCAGCCCCAGCATTTT. Its protein is CASRLGADNNQPQHF. In this chain, TRBV7-8 is recombined with TRBJ1-5; a tentative D match to TRBD1 spans 5 bases. The germline V gene sets CDR1 to SGHVS and CDR2 to FQNEAQ. The junction shows trimming of 6 bases on V and 3 bases on J, plus 15 bases between the germline ends. The CDR3 contains 15 residues, cysteine and phenylalanine counted. The retained sequence is limited to the CDR3, 45 bases, with the frame set at the first base.